The entry that follows covers one TCR beta chain sequence. This clonotype turned up a few times. What this receptor recognizes is not known. Base qualities are not at hand, and no much larger clone is one base apart. For CDR1 and CDR2, the germline V gene lists MNHNS and SASEGT. The CDR3 contains 14 residues, cysteine and phenylalanine counted. This entry keeps only the CDR3 DNA: 42 bases, framed from base 1. The junction shows trimming of 7 bases on V and 1 base on J, plus 14 bases between the germline ends. The TCR beta CDR3 regions were amplified from RNA transcripts. The first round of RT-PCR for the TCR CDR3 was performed with the HTBI primer set and the Qiagen OneStep RT-PCR kit. A second multiplex PCR round built the libraries, followed by size selection and purification. Paired-end sequencing of the libraries was performed with 100 bp reads on an Illumina HiSeq2000. The authors' pipeline ran thus. Raw data were processed with SOAPnuke, discarding reads with adapters, uncalled bases, mean Phred below 15, or no exact constant-primer or identifier match. COPE v1.2.5 was used to merge the high-quality paired reads, and each unique nucleotide sequence was defined as a clonotype. MiTCR v1.1 was used to align the clonotypes against IMGT TRBV, TRBD and TRBJ reference segments. The analysis included only V-J combinations with a frequency above 0.0001, which together covered around 99% of the repertoires. The TCS score was defined as F50 (clonal expansion) divided by E x V (chaos), with BLOSUM62-based TCRdist calculated between CDR3 peptides within each V-J. Welch's t-statistics and random forest reduced some 510 V-J features to 13, which were used in a naive Bayes classifier (R e1071). Thyroid-blood repertoire similarity was quantified with the Morisita-Horn index. Starting from the raw public reads, TCRdb applied fastp trimming at Q25, assembled clones with MiXCR and retained in-frame beta chains. Every distinct CDR3 protein forms one entry, paired with its most common genes and DNA. What appears here as the V and J calls and clone size reflects TCRdb's work, not the paper's. Within this sample are 500,000 to 600,000 distinct CDR3 sequences, with around 42% of them counted one time only. The ten largest clones take up roughly 7.7% of the sample.

The sample is drawn from a study of T cells in Graves' hyperthyroidism and ophthalmopathy (dated by TCRdb to the late 2010s). Notes on the research overall: TCR V-J signatures able to tell the groups apart were searched for in a discovery cohort of approximately 95 patients, of whom more than 40 had Graves' ophthalmopathy and about 60 had stable Graves' hyperthyroidism. The paper describes TCR Vbeta CDR3 sequencing of more than 120 peripheral blood samples, made up of about 41 ophthalmopathy patients, over 70 hyperthyroidism patients and approximately 17 progressor patients. The approximately 98 discovery patients were randomly divided into training and test sets at a 7:3 ratio. In six Graves' hyperthyroidism patients, the study also compared T-cell repertoires from thyroid tissue with T-cell repertoires from blood. Whether ophthalmopathy could be predicted prospectively was tested in an independent validation cohort made up of under 20 hyperthyroidism patients plus 17 patients who later progressed to ophthalmopathy. Once sampling was done, hyperthyroidism patients were given methimazole at a starting dose of 30 mg daily, whereas ophthalmopathy patients were given high-dose intravenous methylprednisolone.

Stable Graves' hyperthyroidism was defined as no progression to ophthalmopathy during 18 months of follow-up. The hyperthyroidism patients were between 18 and 65 years old and newly diagnosed, with a disease duration of less than 2 months. Patients with uncontrolled infections, other autoimmune diseases, pregnancy or lactation were excluded. Diagnoses were based on clinical symptoms, serum thyroxine and TRAb, thyroid ultrasound and orbital computed tomography. Total RNA was extracted with Trizol reagent, and quality was checked on an Agilent 2100 Bioanalyzer. General study outcomes and caveats: During validation, the model predicted progression to ophthalmopathy a median of around six months ahead of onset, with more than 60% sensitivity and under 85% specificity. Blood samples also contained most of the expanded thyroid clonotypes (frequency above 0.001), which suggests that blood repertoires may reflect thyroid immune responses. Sample size was not statistically predetermined, and investigators were not blinded to group allocation. A model built on a 13 V-J signature distinguished ophthalmopathy from stable hyperthyroidism, reaching about 88% sensitivity and 81.08% specificity in cross-validation and 80%/75% in testing.

The chain is made from TRBV6-1 and TRBJ2-7; TRBD2 is perhaps the D gene, given 6 matching bases. The source is a woman younger than 30 with Graves' hyperthyroidism. Sequenced input: peripheral blood or thyroid tissue (not recorded which). The DNA reads TGTGCCAGCATCTCACCGGGGGTATCCTACGAGCAGTACTTC. Its translation is CASISPGVSYEQYF.